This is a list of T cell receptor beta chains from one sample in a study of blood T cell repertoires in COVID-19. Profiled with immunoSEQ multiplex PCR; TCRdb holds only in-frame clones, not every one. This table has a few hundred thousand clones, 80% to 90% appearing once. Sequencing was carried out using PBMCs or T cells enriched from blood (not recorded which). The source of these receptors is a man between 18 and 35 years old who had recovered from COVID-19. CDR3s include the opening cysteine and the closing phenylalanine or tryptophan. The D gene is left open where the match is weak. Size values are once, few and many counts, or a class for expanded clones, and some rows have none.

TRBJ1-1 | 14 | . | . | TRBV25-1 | CASSEPQGYGEAFF | TGTGCCAGCAGTGAACCCCAGGGGTACGGTGAAGCTTTCTTT
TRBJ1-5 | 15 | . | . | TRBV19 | CASRVGGASNQPQHF | TGTGCCAGTCGCGTGGGGGGGGCAAGCAATCAGCCCCAGCATTTT
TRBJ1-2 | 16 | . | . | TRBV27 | CASSLRQSGLGYGYTF | TGTGCCAGCAGTTTACGCCAATCAGGGCTGGGCTATGGCTACACCTTC
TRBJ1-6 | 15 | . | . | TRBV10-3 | CAISESGQGNSPLHF | TGTGCCATCAGTGAGTCGGGCCAGGGGAATTCACCCCTCCACTTT
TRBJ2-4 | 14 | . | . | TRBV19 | CASSIDPGDTIQYF | TGTGCCAGTAGTATAGACCCCGGGGACACGATTCAGTACTTC
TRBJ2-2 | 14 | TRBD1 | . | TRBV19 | CASRRTGGAGELFF | TGTGCCAGTAGGAGGACAGGGGGCGCCGGGGAGCTGTTTTTT
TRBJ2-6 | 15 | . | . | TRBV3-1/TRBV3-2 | CASSPLGDRANVLTF | TGTGCCAGCAGCCCCCTGGGCGACCGGGCCAACGTCCTGACTTTC
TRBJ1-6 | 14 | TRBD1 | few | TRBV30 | CAWRETGNNSPLHF | TGTGCCTGGAGAGAGACAGGGAATAATTCACCCCTCCACTTT
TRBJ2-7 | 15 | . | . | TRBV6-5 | CASSYWRETSYEQYF | TGTGCCAGCAGTTATTGGCGGGAAACGTCTTACGAGCAGTACTTC
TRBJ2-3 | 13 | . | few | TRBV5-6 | CASSRARTDTQYF | TGTGCCAGCTCCCGAGCCCGCACAGATACGCAGTATTTT
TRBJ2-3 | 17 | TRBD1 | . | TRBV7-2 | CASSLTGAGQGTDTQYF | TGTGCCAGCAGCCTCACCGGGGCCGGACAGGGGACAGATACGCAGTATTTT
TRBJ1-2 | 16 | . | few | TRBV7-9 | CASSLTGGGDPSGYTF | TGTGCCAGCAGCCTAACGGGTGGGGGGGACCCCTCCGGCTACACCTTC
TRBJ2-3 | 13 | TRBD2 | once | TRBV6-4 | CASSTSGVDTQYF | TGTGCCAGCAGTACTAGCGGGGTTGATACGCAGTATTTT
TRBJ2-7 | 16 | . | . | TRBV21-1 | CASSKVHREGSHEQYF | TGTGCCAGCAGCAAAGTTCATCGGGAAGGCAGCCACGAGCAGTACTTC
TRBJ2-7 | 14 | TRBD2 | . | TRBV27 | CASSSGAAFGEQYF | TGTGCCAGCAGTAGCGGGGCGGCTTTCGGAGAGCAGTACTTC
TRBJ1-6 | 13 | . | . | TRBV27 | CASSFASNSPLHF | TGTGCCAGCAGTTTTGCGTCTAATTCACCCCTCCACTTT
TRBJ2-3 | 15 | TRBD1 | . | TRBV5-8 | CASSLGTGGTDTQYF | TGTGCCAGCAGCTTGGGGACAGGTGGCACAGATACGCAGTATTTT
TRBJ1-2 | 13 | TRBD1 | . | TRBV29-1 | CSADLGQGGGYTF | TGCAGCGCAGACCTGGGACAGGGTGGAGGCTACACCTTC
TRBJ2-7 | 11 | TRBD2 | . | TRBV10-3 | CATLGGYEQYF | TGTGCCACCTTGGGGGGGTACGAGCAGTACTTC
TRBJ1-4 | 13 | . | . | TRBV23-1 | CASRRPGDEKLFF | TGCGCCAGCAGAAGACCAGGGGATGAAAAACTGTTTTTT
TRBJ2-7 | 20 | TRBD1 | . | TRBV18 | CASSFDLQGDQLGDGYEQYF | TGTGCCAGCTCATTTGACCTACAGGGGGATCAGCTTGGGGATGGCTACGAGCAGTACTTC
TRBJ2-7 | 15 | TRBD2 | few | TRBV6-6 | CASSFGSGNSYEQYF | TGTGCCAGCAGTTTTGGTAGCGGGAACTCCTACGAGCAGTACTTC
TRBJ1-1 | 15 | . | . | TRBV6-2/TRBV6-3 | CASSYPLNMNTEAFF | TGTGCCAGCAGTTACCCTCTTAATATGAACACTGAAGCTTTCTTT
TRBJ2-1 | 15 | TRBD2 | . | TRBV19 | CASSIGSSGIGEQFF | TGTGCCAGTAGTATTGGATCCAGCGGGATAGGTGAGCAGTTCTTC
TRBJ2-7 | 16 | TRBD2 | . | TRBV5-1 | CASSITRSSGTYEQYF | TGCGCCAGCAGTATAACAAGATCTAGCGGAACCTACGAGCAGTACTTC
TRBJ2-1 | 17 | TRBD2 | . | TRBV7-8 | CASSSTAGGSSYNEQFF | TGTGCCAGCAGCTCCACAGCGGGAGGGAGCTCCTACAATGAGCAGTTCTTC
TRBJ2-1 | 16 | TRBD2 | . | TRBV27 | CASSLSTSGSYNEQFF | TGTGCCAGCAGTTTATCGACTAGCGGGTCCTACAATGAGCAGTTCTTC
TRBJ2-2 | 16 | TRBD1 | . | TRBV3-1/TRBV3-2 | CASSLGDSMNTGELFF | TGTGCCAGCAGCCTTGGGGACAGCATGAACACCGGGGAGCTGTTTTTT